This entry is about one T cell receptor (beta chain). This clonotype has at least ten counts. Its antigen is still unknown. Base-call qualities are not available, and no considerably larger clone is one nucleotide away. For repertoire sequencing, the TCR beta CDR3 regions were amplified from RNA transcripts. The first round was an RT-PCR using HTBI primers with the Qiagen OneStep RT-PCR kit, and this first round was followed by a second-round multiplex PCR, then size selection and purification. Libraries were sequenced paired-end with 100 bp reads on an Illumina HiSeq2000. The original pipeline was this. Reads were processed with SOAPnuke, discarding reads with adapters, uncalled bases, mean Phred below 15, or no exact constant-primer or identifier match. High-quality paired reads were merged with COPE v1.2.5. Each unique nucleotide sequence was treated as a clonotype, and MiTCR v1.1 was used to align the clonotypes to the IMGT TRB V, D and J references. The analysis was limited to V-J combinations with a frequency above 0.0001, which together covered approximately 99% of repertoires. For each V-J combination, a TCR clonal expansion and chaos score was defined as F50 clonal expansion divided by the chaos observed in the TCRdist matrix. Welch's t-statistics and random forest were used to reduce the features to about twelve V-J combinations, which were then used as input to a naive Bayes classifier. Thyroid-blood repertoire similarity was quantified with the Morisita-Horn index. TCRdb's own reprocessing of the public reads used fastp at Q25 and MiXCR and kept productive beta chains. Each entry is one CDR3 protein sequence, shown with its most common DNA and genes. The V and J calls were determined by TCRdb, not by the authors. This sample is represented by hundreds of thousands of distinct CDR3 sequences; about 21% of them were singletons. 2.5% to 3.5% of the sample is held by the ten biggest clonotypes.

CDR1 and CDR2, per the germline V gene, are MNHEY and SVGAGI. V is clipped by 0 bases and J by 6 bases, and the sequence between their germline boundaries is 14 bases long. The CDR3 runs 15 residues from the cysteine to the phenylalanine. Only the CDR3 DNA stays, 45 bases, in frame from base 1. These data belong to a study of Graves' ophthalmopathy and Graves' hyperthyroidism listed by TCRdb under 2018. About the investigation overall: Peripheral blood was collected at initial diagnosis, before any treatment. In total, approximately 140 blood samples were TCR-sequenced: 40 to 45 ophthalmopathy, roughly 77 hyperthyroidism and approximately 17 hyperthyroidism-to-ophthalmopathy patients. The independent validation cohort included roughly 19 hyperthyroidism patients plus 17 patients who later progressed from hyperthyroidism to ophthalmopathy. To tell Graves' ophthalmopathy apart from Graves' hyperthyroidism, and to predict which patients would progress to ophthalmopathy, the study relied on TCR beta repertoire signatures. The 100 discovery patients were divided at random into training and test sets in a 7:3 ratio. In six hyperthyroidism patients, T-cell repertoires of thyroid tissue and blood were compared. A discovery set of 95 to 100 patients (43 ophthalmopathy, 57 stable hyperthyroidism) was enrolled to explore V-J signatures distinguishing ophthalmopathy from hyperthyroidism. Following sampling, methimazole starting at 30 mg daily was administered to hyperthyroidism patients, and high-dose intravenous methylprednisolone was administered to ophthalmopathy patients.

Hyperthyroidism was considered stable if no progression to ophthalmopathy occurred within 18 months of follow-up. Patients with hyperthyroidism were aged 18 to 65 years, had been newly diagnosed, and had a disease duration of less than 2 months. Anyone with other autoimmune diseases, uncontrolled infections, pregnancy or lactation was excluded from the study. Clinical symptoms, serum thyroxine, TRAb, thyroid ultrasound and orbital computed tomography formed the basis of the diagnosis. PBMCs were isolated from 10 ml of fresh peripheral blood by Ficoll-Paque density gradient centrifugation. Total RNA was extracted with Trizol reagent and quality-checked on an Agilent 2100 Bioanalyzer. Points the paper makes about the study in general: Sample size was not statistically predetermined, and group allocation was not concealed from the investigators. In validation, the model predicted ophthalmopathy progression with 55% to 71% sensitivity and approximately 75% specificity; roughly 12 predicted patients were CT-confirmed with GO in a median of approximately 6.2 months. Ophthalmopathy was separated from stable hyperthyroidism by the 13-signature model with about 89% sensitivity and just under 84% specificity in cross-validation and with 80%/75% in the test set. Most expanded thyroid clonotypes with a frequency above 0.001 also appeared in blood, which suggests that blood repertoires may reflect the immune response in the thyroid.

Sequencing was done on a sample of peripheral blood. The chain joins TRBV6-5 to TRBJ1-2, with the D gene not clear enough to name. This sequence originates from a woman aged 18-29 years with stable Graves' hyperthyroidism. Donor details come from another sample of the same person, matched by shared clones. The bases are TGTGCCAGCAGTTACTCGAATAGGGATCTGAATGGCTACACCTTC. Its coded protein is CASSYSNRDLNGYTF.